This passage covers 24 T cell receptor beta chains from one sample sequenced in a study of beta chain features in type 1 diabetes (dated by TCRdb to between 2017 and 2018). Libraries came from the immunoSEQ multiplex PCR assay. All of the isolated RNA was reverse transcribed with the High Capacity cDNA Reverse Transcription Kit, so expressed TCRB transcripts were sequenced. The clones in this table, taken by TCRdb from immuneACCESS, are in-frame only. Not every clone is retained; where verified, under half of the shortfall comes from an unresolved V gene, and the cause of the rest is unknown. Present in this sample are around 340,000 clones, less than 10% of which were seen just once. 0.44% of the sample is held by the ten biggest clonotypes. The sequenced sample was central memory CD4+ T cells from blood. These receptors originate from a woman younger than 30 in good health.

This clone was counted a few times. The junction differs from germline at one of its ends, possibly a read error. V and J are TRBV10-3 and TRBJ2-2, with unresolved D. Germline V gene data show CDR1 as ENHRY and CDR2 as SYGVKD. The CDR3 extends over 16 amino acids. The CDR3 sequence is CAISALSGAGHGELFF. The CDR3 DNA reads as TGTGCCATAAGTGCTTTGAGTGGAGCCGGTCACGGGGAGCTGTTTTTT.

Many counts were recorded for this clone. V is TRBV14 and J is TRBJ1-5; D ambiguous. The V gene's germline CDR1 is SGHDN and CDR2 FVKESK. There are 17 residues in the CDR3. V was clipped by 1 base and J by 4 bases, with 17 bases between them. Here the CDR3 reads CASSQGRLRRRNQPQHF. In nucleotides, the CDR3 is TGTGCCAGCAGCCAAGGAAGACTACGGAGGAGAAATCAGCCCCAGCATTTT. Drawing the rest from reference TRBV14 and TRBJ1-5, the complete variable domain is EAGVTQFPSHSVIEKGQTVTLRCDPISGHDNLYWYRRVMGKEIKFLLHFVKESKQDESGMPNNRFLAERTGGTYSTLKVQPAELEDSGVYFCASSQGRLRRRNQPQHFGDGTRLSIL.

This chain connects TRBV7-2 to TRBJ1-5, with D uncertain. CDR3 size: 15 residues. V was clipped by 3 bases and J by 4 bases, with 13 bases between them. From germline, CDR1 is SGHTA and CDR2 FQGNSA. CDR3 sequence: CASSLFTDKNQPQHF. CDR3 sequence (DNA): TGTGCCAGCAGCTTGTTTACAGACAAGAATCAGCCCCAGCATTTT.

This clone came up many times. This rearrangement joins TRBV5-1 to TRBJ1-4; TRBD1 matches 7 bases. Germline V CDR1 and CDR2: SGHRS, YFSETQ. The CDR3 length is 15 residues. The V and J ends lost 4 bases and 7 bases, in that order; junction bases with no gene match: 10. CDR3 sequence: CASSNTGTATEKLFF. The CDR3 coding sequence is TGCGCCAGCAGCAATACCGGGACAGCCACTGAAAAACTGTTTTTT.

The chain links TRBV29-1 to TRBJ2-5, with a weak D call TRBD2 (6 bases). Germline CDR1 is SQVTM and CDR2 is ANQGSEA. This CDR3 is 13 amino acids long. V lost 0 bases and J lost 4, with 9 bases in between. CDR3 in DNA: TGCAGCGTTGAAGATGGCGGGGCAGAGACCCAGTACTTC. This sequence encodes CSVEDGGAETQYF.

Comment on this clone: A much larger clonotype is one base distant, so this may be a read error. The chain is built from TRBV4-2 and TRBJ1-4; D gene ambiguous. V lost 4 bases, J lost 0 bases, and 6 bases lay in between. The CDR3 consists of 14 residues. The V gene's germline CDR1 is LGHNA and CDR2 YNFKEQ. The CDR3, as DNA: TGTGCCAGCAGCCCTCCCCCAACTAATGAAAAACTGTTTTTT. This encodes CASSPPPTNEKLFF.

Only a few counts were recorded for this clone. The chain links TRBV7-8 to TRBJ2-6; no definite D call. This CDR3 region has 12 residues. CDR1 and CDR2 (germline): SGHVS, FQNEAQ. Between the trimmed V and J ends, which lost 4 bases and 12 bases, there was a span of 10 bases. DNA for the CDR3: TGTGCCAGCAGCTCCCTTACCGTCGTCCTGACTTTC. This gives the protein CASSSLTVVLTF.

CDR3 region: CASSRNKNTGELFF. The CDR3 region has the DNA TGCGCCAGCAGCCGGAACAAGAACACCGGGGAGCTGTTTTTT. The chain recombines TRBV4-3 with TRBJ2-2; D remains unclear. The CDR3 length is 14 residues. V was clipped by 4 bases and J by 1 base, with 7 bases between them. In germline, CDR1 is LGHNA, CDR2 YSLEER.

V and J are TRBV7-2 and TRBJ2-4; a weak D match, TRBD2 (6 bases). CDR1 is SGHTA and CDR2 is FQGNSA in the germline V gene. CDR3 length equals 15 residues. V shed 3 bases and J shed 2 bases, with 11 bases lying between them. CDR3 sequence: CASSLDSGSKNIQYF. The CDR3 DNA sequence: TGTGCCAGCAGCTTGGATAGCGGTTCCAAAAACATTCAGTACTTC.

The chain links TRBV27 to TRBJ2-6, with D perhaps TRBD1 (8 bases). The germline CDR1 and CDR2 sequences are MNHEY and SMNVEV (reference sequence). The CDR3 runs 17 residues. V was trimmed by 5 bases and J by 0 bases, leaving 14 bases between them. The CDR3 DNA is TGTGCCAGCAGTCGGACAGGGAGGGGCTCTGGGGCCAACGTCCTGACTTTC. This encodes CASSRTGRGSGANVLTF.

This clone appeared a few times. This chain uses TRBV2 with TRBJ1-5; D is unclear. Trimming cost V 4 bases and J 0 bases, with 7 bases left between them. CDR1 is SNHLY, CDR2 FYNNEI, per germline. The CDR3 contains 14 residues. The CDR3 sequence: CASSVENSNQPQHF. The CDR3 bases are TGTGCCAGCAGTGTAGAAAATAGCAATCAGCCCCAGCATTTT.

This clone was seen a few times. The rearrangement uses TRBV6-5 and TRBJ2-3, with 9 bases matching TRBD2. This CDR3 is 15 amino acids long. V shed 8 bases and J 4 bases; nucleotides not matched to a gene: 10. Germline CDR1 reads MNHEY; CDR2 reads SVGAGI. The CDR3 protein is CASRRGRAVADTQYF. CDR3 coding DNA: TGTGCCAGCCGGCGCGGGAGGGCCGTTGCAGATACGCAGTATTTT.

The sample holds a few counts of this clone. The rearrangement uses TRBV5-4 and TRBJ2-2; D is ambiguous. V was shortened by 4 bases and J by 5 bases, with 9 bases between the two germline ends. Per germline, CDR1 SGHNT and CDR2 YYREEE (reference sequence). There are 13 residues in the CDR3. DNA of the CDR3: TGTGCCAGCAGCATTGGACGGACCGGGGAGCTGTTTTTT. Translation gives CASSIGRTGELFF.

This clone showed up just a few times. The chain joins TRBV7-9 to TRBJ2-1; 9 nucleotides agree with TRBD2. This CDR3 region has 16 residues. Germline V gene sequence: CDR1 SEHNR, CDR2 FQNEAQ (reference sequence). Trimming took 5 bases from V and 4 from J; bases not matched to a gene: 9. The CDR3 bases are TGTGCCAGCAGCCCGGCTCGGACTAGCGATTACAATGAGCAGTTCTTC. Its protein product is CASSPARTSDYNEQFF.

This clone has more than one count but fewer than ten. The rearrangement links TRBV19 to TRBJ1-2; 8 bases agree with TRBD1. Per germline, CDR1 LNHDA and CDR2 SQIVND (reference sequence). The ends lost 2 bases at V and 4 bases at J; junction bases unmatched: 3. This CDR3 is 14 amino acids long. Here the CDR3 reads CASSIPGTGYGYTF. The CDR3 DNA reads as TGTGCCAGTAGTATACCCGGGACAGGCTATGGCTACACCTTC.

The chain recombines TRBV5-1 with TRBJ2-7; a weak D match, TRBD1 (6 bases). CDR3 length equals 14 residues. V shed 8 bases and J shed 6 bases, with 21 bases lying between them. Looked up from germline, CDR1 is SGHRS and CDR2 is YFSETQ. CDR3: CASSLEDSFPEQYF. In DNA form, the CDR3 reads TGCGCCAGTTCTCTCGAGGACAGCTTCCCCGAGCAGTACTTC.

The V and J genes are TRBV28 and TRBJ2-5; 12 nucleotides match TRBD2. This CDR3 is 20 amino acids long. Per the germline V gene, CDR1 is MDHEN and CDR2 is SYDVKM. V was pared by 5 bases and J by 5 bases, with 21 bases of the junction left unmatched. The CDR3 loop is CASSPIAGVLAGGPGETQYF. CDR3 in DNA: TGTGCCAGCAGTCCTATTGCCGGGGTTCTAGCGGGAGGGCCGGGGGAGACCCAGTACTTC.

In this sample, this clone turned up many times. The gene calls are TRBV6-5 and TRBJ1-1, with D possibly matching TRBD1 (5 bases). CDR1 is MNHEY, CDR2 SVGAGI, per germline. Trimming shortened V by 3 bases and J by 8 bases, and 19 bases separated the two germline ends. The CDR3 has 15 amino acids. The CDR3 loop is CASSYATADPAEAFF. CDR3 nucleotides: TGTGCCAGCAGTTATGCGACAGCCGACCCGGCGGAAGCTTTCTTT.

A remark on this clone: The identical CDR3 is also encoded by other nucleotide sequences in the sample. J is TRBJ2-7 and V is TRBV11-2, with a weak D call TRBD1 (5 bases). Per the germline V gene, CDR1 is SGHAT and CDR2 is FQNNGV. The CDR3 is 12 amino acids. V lost 3 bases to trimming and J lost 3 bases, with 6 bases between them. CDR3 amino acids: CASSLQGYEQYF. Here the CDR3 DNA reads TGTGCCAGCAGCTTGCAGGGCTACGAGCAGTACTTC.

In its sample, this clone was seen a few times. Other DNA variants within this sample encode the same CDR3. The chain employs TRBV29-1 and TRBJ2-6; the D is unclear. V dropped 3 bases and J dropped 2 bases, with 8 bases sitting between them. The V gene's germline CDR1 is SQVTM and CDR2 ANQGSEA. CDR3 size: 14 residues. CDR3 in DNA: TGCAGCGTTGATGGGGAAGCTGGGGCCAACGTCCTGACTTTC. Its translation: CSVDGEAGANVLTF. Full variable domain (missing parts from reference TRBV29-1 and TRBJ2-6): SAVISQKPSRDICQRGTSLTIQCQVDSQVTMMFWYRQQPGQSLTLIATANQGSEATYESGFVIDKFPISRPNLTFSTLTVSNMSPEDSSIYLCSVDGEAGANVLTFGAGSRLTVL.

This clone was counted between two and nine times. CDR3 region: CASSYGGEANGQPQHF. DNA for the CDR3: TGTGCCAGTAGTTATGGAGGGGAGGCAAATGGGCAGCCCCAGCATTTT. The rearrangement uses TRBV19 and TRBJ1-5, with D possibly TRBD1 on 5 matching bases. The V gene's germline CDR1 is LNHDA and CDR2 SQIVND (reference sequence). This CDR3 comprises 16 residues. The germline V and J ends were trimmed by 5 bases and 7 bases, with 21 bases remaining between them.

The chain carries TRBV10-3 and TRBJ1-6; D is unresolved. This CDR3 has 14 amino acids. Germline-derived CDR1 and CDR2 are ENHRY and SYGVKD. Trimming shortened V by 10 bases and J by 5 bases, and 15 bases separated the two germline ends. The CDR3 nucleotides read TGTGCCACAACCCGGGCAGGCGATAATTCACCCCTCCACTTT. Encoded protein: CATTRAGDNSPLHF.

This clone was counted a few times. The chain couples TRBV15 to TRBJ2-7, with 7 positions matching TRBD2. The V gene end was trimmed by 0 bases and the J gene end by 1 base; junction bases not matched to a gene: 9. The CDR3 sequence is 17 residues long. CDR1 and CDR2 from the germline V gene are LNHNV and YYDKDF (reference sequence). DNA for the CDR3: TGTGCCACCAGCAGAGAGTGGGGGGGAACAGCGTCCTACGAGCAGTACTTC. It codes for CATSREWGGTASYEQYF.

This clone was picked up a small number of times. This CDR3 reads CASSFRTASLQETQYF. CDR3 nucleotides: TGTGCCAGCAGCTTCCGGACAGCCTCCCTCCAAGAGACCCAGTACTTC. V gene TRBV7-9 combines with J gene TRBJ2-5; the D gene is possibly TRBD1 (6 bases). The CDR3 extends over 16 amino acids. Trimming removed 3 bases at V and 1 base at J, with 15 bases between. CDR1 SEHNR and CDR2 FQNEAQ come from the germline V gene (reference sequence). The full variable domain, its missing parts supplied by reference TRBV7-9 and TRBJ2-5, is DTGVSQNPRHKITKRGQNVTFRCDPISEHNRLYWYRQTLGQGPEFLTYFQNEAQLEKSRLLSDRFSAERPKGSFSTLEIQRTEQGDSAMYLCASSFRTASLQETQYFGPGTRLLVL.